This T cell receptor (beta chain) was documented in a study of tumor-infiltrating lymphocytes in primary liver carcinoma. The study co-extracted DNA and RNA from around 20-30 mg of unsorted bulk tissue. TCR beta cDNA was made from approximately 500 ng total RNA with a constant-region primer. Slightly modified ARM-PCR, run as three nested multiplex PCR rounds, produced the TCR beta libraries. The first two PCR rounds, around 10 cycles each, used TRBV1-TRBV30 forward primers and a C-beta reverse primer. MiXCR was run by TCRdb on the multiplex PCR reads, yielding one entry per CDR3 protein. The repertoire holds approximately 190,000 distinct CDR3 sequences, with around four fifths as singletons. The CDR3 spans 15 residues. The junction had 8 bases not matched to a gene; V was cut back by 6 bases and J by 2 bases. The V gene's germline CDR1 is DFQATT and CDR2 SNEGSKA (reference sequence).

V usage is TRBV20-1 and J usage is TRBJ2-1, with 9 bases lining up with TRBD1. What was sequenced was tumor tissue from primary liver carcinoma. This receptor was identified in a man aged 35-49 years with primary liver carcinoma and hepatitis B virus infection. Here the CDR3 reads CSAAGGTGTYNEQFF. CDR3 in DNA: TGCAGTGCCGCTGGAGGGACAGGGACCTACAATGAGCAGTTCTTC.